Listed below are T cell receptor beta chains from one sample, sequenced in a study of glioma-infiltrating T cells after dendritic cell vaccination. The data were produced by immunoSEQ multiplex PCR, yet TCRdb's version contains in-frame clones alone and is incomplete. The data contain 75,000 to 85,000 clones, around 86% of them singletons. The source was blood, collected after dendritic cell vaccination. The receptors were gathered from a human donor with glioblastoma. CDR3s include the opening cysteine and the closing phenylalanine or tryptophan. Each record gives: J gene, D gene, V gene, clone size, CDR3 length, CDR3 protein, CDR3 DNA. A D gene is named only where the DNA matches it firmly. Size is omitted from some rows. Given values are once, few, many or a class for expanded clones.

>TRBJ2-2|-|TRBV18|-|15
CASSPGQTNTGELFF
TGTGCCAGCTCACCTGGGCAGACGAACACCGGGGAGCTGTTTTTT
>TRBJ2-1|-|TRBV5-1|-|14
CASTHRGAGDEQFF
TGCGCCAGCACCCACAGGGGGGCGGGAGATGAGCAGTTCTTC
>TRBJ1-1|-|TRBV10-3|-|14
CAISEGGQNTEAFF
TGTGCCATCAGTGAGGGGGGACAGAACACTGAAGCTTTCTTT
>TRBJ1-5|TRBD1|TRBV7-6|-|14
CASSQTGGNQPQHF
TGTGCCAGCAGCCAAACAGGGGGCAATCAGCCCCAGCATTTT
>TRBJ2-1|TRBD2|TRBV4-2|-|17
CASSQGAGGLSYNEQFF
TGTGCCAGCAGCCAAGGAGCGGGAGGTCTTTCTTACAATGAGCAGTTCTTC
>TRBJ1-6|TRBD1|TRBV4-1|-|18
CASSQDGQESSYNSPLHF
TGCGCCAGCAGCCAAGACGGACAGGAAAGCTCCTATAATTCACCCCTCCACTTT
>TRBJ1-5|-|TRBV29-1|-|14
CSVSGTNSNQPQHF
TGCAGCGTTTCCGGGACAAATAGCAATCAGCCCCAGCATTTT
>TRBJ2-1|TRBD2|TRBV2|once|15
CASRAGLAGVGEQFF
TGTGCCAGCAGAGCGGGACTAGCGGGAGTCGGGGAGCAGTTCTTC
>TRBJ1-1|-|TRBV5-4|-|14
CASSGGVVNTEAFF
TGTGCCAGCAGCGGAGGGGTGGTGAACACTGAAGCTTTCTTT
>TRBJ1-1|TRBD1|TRBV7-7|-|13
CASSLTGNSEAFF
TGTGCCAGCAGCCTGACAGGGAACAGTGAAGCTTTCTTT
>TRBJ1-1|TRBD1|TRBV19|-|13
CASSVTGGTEAFF
TGTGCCAGTAGTGTCACAGGGGGCACTGAAGCTTTCTTT
>TRBJ2-7|TRBD1|TRBV9|-|14
CASSVGQGEYEQYF
TGTGCCAGCAGCGTAGGACAGGGCGAGTACGAGCAGTACTTC
>TRBJ2-1|TRBD2|TRBV30|-|17
CAWPPGLAGGSYNEQFF
TGTGCCTGGCCCCCTGGACTAGCGGGAGGGTCCTACAATGAGCAGTTCTTC
>TRBJ1-2|-|TRBV11-2|few|14
CASSFAGRWDGYTF
TGTGCCAGCAGCTTCGCAGGGAGGTGGGATGGCTACACCTTC
>TRBJ2-1|-|TRBV7-2|-|12
CASSPRGVEQFF
TGTGCCAGCAGCCCCCGAGGAGTGGAGCAGTTCTTC
>TRBJ1-2|-|TRBV2|-|14
CASSRQGHGYGYTF
TGTGCCAGCAGCCGGCAGGGGCATGGTTATGGCTACACCTTC
>TRBJ2-7|-|TRBV5-1|-|14
CASSPGLLYYEQYF
TGCGCCAGCAGCCCAGGGCTTTTGTACTACGAGCAGTACTTC
>TRBJ2-7|TRBD2|TRBV15|-|14
CATSRGPSGSEQYF
TGTGCCACCAGCAGAGGGCCTAGCGGGAGCGAGCAGTACTTC
>TRBJ2-3|-|TRBV27|-|15
CASSFRGRETDTQYF
TGTGCCAGCAGTTTTAGGGGGAGGGAGACAGATACGCAGTATTTT
>TRBJ2-7|TRBD1|TRBV18|-|18
CASSPRSGQGARYYEQYF
TGTGCCAGCTCACCCCGTTCGGGACAGGGGGCTAGGTACTACGAGCAGTACTTC
>TRBJ1-2|-|TRBV5-6|-|13
CASSLGQYYGYTF
TGTGCCAGCAGCTTAGGACAGTACTATGGCTACACCTTC
>TRBJ2-3|-|TRBV7-2|-|14
CASSSTGYTDTQYF
TGTGCCAGCAGCTCAACGGGGTACACAGATACGCAGTATTTT
>TRBJ2-5|TRBD1|TRBV5-1|once|15
CASSLALGGGETQYF
TGCGCCAGCAGCTTGGCTTTAGGGGGCGGGGAGACCCAGTACTTC
>TRBJ2-3|TRBD1|TRBV19|once|14
CASADRARTDTQYF
TGTGCCAGCGCCGACAGGGCCCGCACAGATACGCAGTATTTT
>TRBJ2-7|TRBD1|TRBV4-2|-|18
CASSQASSGTGISYEQYF
TGTGCCAGCAGCCAAGCGTCGTCGGGGACAGGGATCTCCTACGAGCAGTACTTC
>TRBJ1-3|-|TRBV23-1|-|15
CASSLTPGDGNTIYF
TGCGCCAGCAGTCTAACCCCAGGGGATGGAAACACCATATATTTT
>TRBJ2-5|-|TRBV5-1|-|14
CASSFDTAEETQYF
TGCGCCAGCAGCTTCGACACGGCCGAAGAGACCCAGTACTTC
>TRBJ1-1|-|TRBV7-9|-|10
CALLNTEAFF
TGTGCCCTACTGAACACTGAAGCTTTCTTT
>TRBJ2-1|TRBD2|TRBV6-4|-|15
CASSPGGDKYNEQFF
TGTGCCAGCAGTCCCGGGGGGGACAAGTACAATGAGCAGTTCTTC
>TRBJ2-7|TRBD1|TRBV27|-|14
CASSSRDRDYEQYF
TGTGCCAGCAGTTCAAGAGACAGGGACTACGAGCAGTACTTC
>TRBJ2-1|TRBD2|TRBV5-6|-|16
CASSYGLAGAINEQFF
TGTGCCAGCAGTTACGGACTAGCGGGAGCGATAAATGAGCAGTTCTTC
>TRBJ1-1|-|TRBV5-4|-|15
CASSLMVGGGTEAFF
TGTGCCAGCAGCTTAATGGTTGGGGGGGGGACTGAAGCTTTCTTT
>TRBJ2-5|-|TRBV7-2|-|13
CASSLARRETQYF
TGTGCCAGCAGCTTAGCGAGGAGGGAGACCCAGTACTTC
>TRBJ2-7|TRBD1|TRBV25-1|-|15
CASGHDRGQSYEQYF
TGTGCCAGCGGTCACGACAGGGGGCAATCTTACGAGCAGTACTTC
>TRBJ1-5|TRBD1|TRBV19|-|14
CASQTGNSNQPQHF
TGTGCCAGTCAGACAGGGAATAGCAATCAGCCCCAGCATTTT
>TRBJ2-5|TRBD2|TRBV19|-|15
CASSTPTGGRETQYF
TGTGCCAGTAGCACCCCTACGGGAGGGCGGGAGACCCAGTACTTC
>TRBJ1-2|-|TRBV13|-|14
CASSLTGSNYGYTF
TGTGCCAGCAGCCTAACGGGGTCTAACTATGGCTACACCTTC
>TRBJ1-2|-|TRBV6-5|-|13
CARRQDVNYGYTF
TGTGCCAGGCGACAGGACGTTAACTATGGCTACACCTTC
>TRBJ1-5|TRBD1|TRBV6-1|few|14
CASTRTGGNQPQHF
TGTGCCAGCACACGGACAGGAGGTAATCAGCCCCAGCATTTT
>TRBJ2-2|TRBD2|TRBV27|once|18
CASSQGLAGGPTSGELFF
TGTGCCAGCAGTCAAGGTCTAGCGGGGGGCCCCACGTCGGGGGAGCTGTTTTTT
>TRBJ1-5|TRBD1|TRBV5-1|-|15
CASSLDRGTDQPQHF
TGCGCCAGCAGCTTGGACAGGGGTACGGATCAGCCCCAGCATTTT
>TRBJ2-7|TRBD1|TRBV2|-|13
CASSDGTGGEQYF
TGTGCCAGCAGTGATGGGACAGGGGGCGAGCAGTACTTC
>TRBJ1-3|-|TRBV29-1|-|11
CSALSGNTIYF
TGCAGCGCCCTATCTGGAAACACCATATATTTT
>TRBJ1-5|-|TRBV10-2|medium-sized|16
CASSESPGNSNQPQHF
TGCGCCAGCAGTGAGTCGCCAGGGAATAGCAATCAGCCCCAGCATTTT
>TRBJ1-1|-|TRBV15|once|14
CATSRGDKNTEAFF
TGTGCCACCAGCAGAGGTGACAAGAACACTGAAGCTTTCTTT
>TRBJ1-2|-|TRBV2|-|17
CASSEFWTAIIDNGYTF
TGTGCCAGCAGTGAATTTTGGACAGCGATAATCGATAATGGCTACACCTTC
>TRBJ1-4|-|TRBV6-6|-|14
CASPKADSNEKLFF
TGTGCCAGCCCAAAGGCAGACTCTAATGAAAAACTGTTTTTT
>TRBJ1-4|TRBD1|TRBV30|-|14
CAWEPTGRGEKLFF
TGTGCCTGGGAGCCGACAGGGAGAGGTGAAAAACTGTTTTTT
>TRBJ1-2|TRBD1|TRBV19|-|17
CARGITGGDDYFYGYTF
TGTGCCAGGGGAATTACAGGGGGGGATGACTATTTCTATGGCTACACCTTC
>TRBJ2-1|-|TRBV6-1|-|13
CASSGARQGEQFF
TGTGCCAGCAGTGGGGCACGTCAGGGAGAGCAGTTCTTC
>TRBJ1-2|TRBD1|TRBV29-1|-|13
CSVDETGVEGYTF
TGCAGCGTTGACGAGACAGGGGTAGAGGGCTACACCTTC
>TRBJ1-2|TRBD1|TRBV10-3|-|13
CAIGTETNYGYTF
TGTGCCATCGGGACAGAGACTAACTATGGCTACACCTTC
>TRBJ1-2|-|TRBV19|-|15
CASSIVQALNYGYTF
TGTGCCAGTAGTATAGTTCAGGCCCTCAACTATGGCTACACCTTC
>TRBJ2-2|TRBD1|TRBV10-3|-|14
CAISRDRDTGELFF
TGTGCCATCAGCCGGGACAGGGACACCGGGGAGCTGTTTTTT
>TRBJ2-1|TRBD2|TRBV4-3|-|15
CASSPSATSGLAEFF
TGCGCCAGCAGCCCCAGCGCGACTAGCGGTCTAGCGGAGTTCTTC
>TRBJ1-3|-|TRBV9|-|15
CASSVEPGSGNTIYF
TGTGCCAGCAGCGTAGAACCAGGCTCTGGAAACACCATATATTTT
>TRBJ2-3|TRBD2|TRBV19|-|16
CASSPFLAGGSDTQYF
TGTGCCAGTAGTCCTTTTCTAGCGGGGGGGTCGGATACGCAGTATTTT
>TRBJ2-1|-|TRBV5-1|-|15
CASSLVSLPGNEQFF
TGCGCCAGCAGCTTGGTTTCCTTGCCGGGGAATGAGCAGTTCTTC
>TRBJ1-2|-|TRBV19|-|13
CASLLSGRDGYTF
TGTGCCTCCCTCCTTTCCGGCCGGGATGGCTACACCTTC
>TRBJ2-3|-|TRBV4-1|-|15
CASSRLLAQRDTQYF
TGCGCCAGCAGTCGACTTCTAGCGCAGCGGGATACGCAGTATTTT